Below, one T cell receptor (beta chain) is given with its context. Its antigen is not known. The sample belongs to a study of shared clonotypes between healthy human individuals. In the authors' methods: Because ImmunoSEQ provided only junction sequences with no quality scores, the filtering differed. The method was immunoSEQ multiplex PCR; TCRdb's version includes in-frame clones alone and lacks a portion of them. The DNA was the basis for D and trimming; V, J and clone size are from that table. There are 1 million to 1.2 million clones in the sample; approximately 80% occur only once, and 0.7% to 0.95% lies in the top ten. General study results and limits: Researchers found naive subsets generally carried larger estimated richness than memory subsets. Specimens sampled were limited to blood, with tissue repertoires likely differing. Sequencing depth was predicted to influence how clonotypes are shared among donors.

From germline, CDR1 is SGHRS and CDR2 YFSETQ. The CDR3 has 14 residues. Unmatched junction bases numbered 6, after V lost 4 bases and J lost 4 bases. Sequenced: memory CD4+ T cells from PBMCs. Subset of the sample: CD45RA-negative fraction. The chain combines TRBV5-1 with TRBJ2-5; TRBD1 aligns across 8 bases. The clonotype originates from a man younger than 30 in good health. Some clones in this sample may be carry-over from other donors' samples. The CDR3 DNA reads as TGCGCCAGCAGCACCCAGGGGGCCGGAGAGACCCAGTACTTC. Protein: CASSTQGAGETQYF. Using reference TRBV5-1 and TRBJ2-5 for the parts outside the CDR3, the full variable domain is KAGVTQTPRYLIKTRGQQVTLSCSPISGHRSVSWYQQTPGQGLQFLFEYFSETQRNKGNFPGRFSGRQFSNSRSEMNVSTLELGDSALYLCASSTQGAGETQYFGPGTRLLVL.